This TCR beta chain is drawn from a study of T cells in Graves' hyperthyroidism and ophthalmopathy (dated by TCRdb to between 2018 and 2021). About the study as a whole: Peripheral blood was collected at initial diagnosis, before any treatment. To identify distinguishing TCR V-J signatures, a discovery cohort of about a hundred patients was used, comprising some 43 with Graves' ophthalmopathy and around 57 with stable Graves' hyperthyroidism. Prospective prediction of ophthalmopathy was tested in an independent validation cohort consisting of 18 to 20 hyperthyroidism patients and more than 15 patients who later progressed to ophthalmopathy. The 75 to 100 discovery patients were divided at random into training and test sets in a 7:3 ratio. In addition, the study compared T-cell repertoires in thyroid tissue and in blood from six Graves' hyperthyroidism patients. Once sampling was done, hyperthyroidism patients were given methimazole at a starting dose of 30 mg daily, whereas ophthalmopathy patients were given high-dose intravenous methylprednisolone. According to the paper, TCR Vbeta CDR3 sequencing was carried out on about 140 peripheral blood samples, which came from over 40 ophthalmopathy, 70 to 80 hyperthyroidism and roughly 17 progressor patients.

The TCR beta CDR3 regions were amplified from the RNA transcripts. The TCR CDR3 was subjected to a first round of RT-PCR using the HTBI primer set and the Qiagen OneStep RT-PCR kit. The libraries were constructed in a second round of multiplex PCR and then size-selected and purified. Sequencing of the libraries was done on an Illumina HiSeq2000 using paired-end 100 bp reads. On the study's bioinformatics: SOAPnuke was used to process the raw data, with reads discarded if the reads contained adapters or uncalled bases, had a mean Phred below 15, or lacked an exact constant-primer or identifier match. COPE v1.2.5 was used to merge high-quality paired reads, and clonotypes were defined as unique nucleotide sequences. Clonotypes were aligned to IMGT TRBV, TRBD and TRBJ reference segments using MiTCR v1.1. The analysis was restricted to V-J combinations with a frequency above 0.0001, which together covered roughly 99% of the repertoires. The TCS score was defined as F50 (clonal expansion) divided by E x V (chaos), with BLOSUM62-based TCRdist calculated between CDR3 peptides within each V-J. Welch's t-statistics and random forest reduced fewer than 550 V-J features to some 14, which were used in a naive Bayes classifier (R e1071). In TCRdb, the public reads were trimmed at Q25 with fastp and aligned with MiXCR, with productive beta chains retained. A single entry per CDR3 protein holds the most common genes and DNA from its merged rows. The V and J calls and clone size come from TCRdb's table, not from the authors' own analysis. The sample table shows 300,000 to 500,000 distinct CDR3 sequences, and 11% to 15% are seen once. The ten largest clones add up to 28% of the sample.

In the ophthalmopathy patients, disease was moderately to severely active, with a Clinical Activity Score of 3 or more, a NOSPECS grade of 4 or more, and a duration of less than 3 months. Exclusion was applied to patients with uncontrolled infections, other autoimmune diseases, pregnancy or lactation. Diagnoses relied on clinical symptoms, serum thyroxine and TRAb, thyroid ultrasound and orbital computed tomography. PBMCs were isolated from about 9.1 ml of fresh peripheral blood by Ficoll-Paque density gradient centrifugation. Trizol reagent was used to extract total RNA, and RNA quality was then checked on an Agilent 2100 Bioanalyzer. The junction shows trimming of 1 base on V and 3 bases on J, and the gene matches do not reach 9 bases of it. The CDR3, cysteine through phenylalanine, is 16 amino acids long. Just CDR3 DNA is preserved here, 48 bases in frame from base 1. CDR1 and CDR2 are drawn from the germline V gene (reference sequence): DFQATT, SNEGSKA.

Study-wide findings and limitations: Sample size was not statistically predetermined, and blinding of investigators to group allocation was not performed. In validation, progression to ophthalmopathy was predicted by the model with about 70% sensitivity and roughly 76% specificity, a median of approximately 6.5 months before onset. Most expanded thyroid clonotypes (frequency above 0.001) were also detected in blood, a finding suggesting that blood repertoires may reflect thyroid immune responses. A model built on a 13 V-J signature distinguished ophthalmopathy from stable hyperthyroidism, reaching around 88% sensitivity and approximately 83% specificity in cross-validation and 80%/75% in testing.

This clonotype was observed at least ten times. This receptor's antigen is unknown. Per-base quality was not reported, and no clone a single base away is much larger than it. The chain employs TRBV20-1 and TRBJ2-1; 7 of the junction bases match TRBD2. The clonotype comes from a man aged 50-59 years with Graves' ophthalmopathy. Sequenced input: blood. CDR3 sequence: CSARVLREQGYNEQFF. Here is the DNA: TGCAGTGCTAGAGTATTGCGGGAGCAGGGCTACAATGAGCAGTTCTTC.